A single sample gave rise to the 23 T cell receptor beta chains below, sequenced in a study of beta chain features in type 1 diabetes. The isolated RNA, all of it, was reverse transcribed, so expressed TCRB transcripts were what got sequenced. Method: immunoSEQ multiplex PCR; TCRdb's copy keeps in-frame clones and lacks some. The table records 150,000 or so clones, around 63% of them present only once. Their cognate antigens are unknown. General observations from the study: Moderate but significant shortening of TCRB CDR3s was recorded in all four CD4+ subsets from Type 1 diabetes patients.

The sequenced sample was naive CD4+ T cells from blood. Receptors originate from a man aged 30 to 45 with type 1 diabetes.

This clone was seen more than once but under ten times. This chain connects TRBV29-1 to TRBJ1-5; D is possibly TRBD1 (6 bases). CDR1 is SQVTM, CDR2 ANQGSEA, per germline. The CDR3 totals 13 residues. V was cut by 7 bases and J by 6 bases, with 16 bases left in between. DNA of the CDR3: TGCAGCGCAATACAGGGAGATGGTCAGCCCCAGCATTTT. This encodes CSAIQGDGQPQHF.

The CDR3 nucleotides are TGTGCCAGCAGCCCCGGACAGGGGATAGGCACAGATACGCAGTATTTT. Protein sequence: CASSPGQGIGTDTQYF. The rearrangement joins TRBV7-9 to TRBJ2-3; 9 bases match TRBD1. Germline loops: CDR1 SEHNR, CDR2 FQNEAQ (reference sequence). The CDR3 runs to 16 residues. V trimming: 5 bases; J trimming: 1 base; junction bases outside the gene matches: 7.

The rearrangement joins TRBV30 to TRBJ2-3, with D possibly being TRBD1 (5 bases). V was cut by 0 bases and J by 0 bases, with 13 bases left in between. Germline V gene data show CDR1 as GTSNPN and CDR2 as SVGIG (reference sequence). This CDR3 comprises 16 residues. CDR3 loop: CAWSVLPGLSTDTQYF. CDR3 nucleotide sequence: TGTGCCTGGAGTGTACTCCCAGGGCTAAGCACAGATACGCAGTATTTT.

This clone came up a few times. The CDR3 end shows no conserved phenylalanine or tryptophan, and so a read error is likely. It is unclear where the CDR3 begins or ends on the DNA, so no DNA is shown, and the CDR3 is as TCRdb lists it. The chain has TRBV23-1 and TRBJ1-2. TRBV23-1 is identified as an open reading frame with a role that is uncertain. The CDR3 is 11 residues long, ends included. CDR3 sequence: CASSQTIGSPL.

The V gene is TRBV27, the J gene TRBJ2-5; the D gene is possibly TRBD1 (6 bases). From germline, CDR1 is MNHEY and CDR2 SMNVEV (reference sequence). The CDR3 spans 14 residues. V dropped 6 bases and J dropped 5 bases, with 16 bases sitting between them. The CDR3 region is CASRRWGREETQYF. The CDR3 bases are TGTGCCAGCAGGAGATGGGGGCGCGAGGAGACCCAGTACTTC.

The chain uses TRBV6-1 and TRBJ2-5; TRBD1 aligns across 11 bases. CDR3 length: 14 residues. Germline CDR1 reads MNHNS; CDR2 reads SASEGT. Germline trimming cut 10 bases from V and 2 bases from J; bases unmatched to any gene: 6. The CDR3 nucleotides are TGTGCCACGGACCGGGACAGGGGGCAAGAGACCCAGTACTTC. Translated: CATDRDRGQETQYF.

The genes are TRBV7-9 and TRBJ2-4, with 7 bases matching TRBD2. Germline V gene data show CDR1 as SEHNR and CDR2 as FQNEAQ (reference sequence). This CDR3 is built from 17 residues. Unmatched junction bases numbered 13, after V lost 5 bases and J lost 3 bases. This chain's CDR3 is CASSASEGGTVKNIQYF. CDR3 DNA: TGTGCCAGCAGCGCTTCCGAGGGAGGGACGGTCAAAAACATTCAGTACTTC.

This rearrangement joins TRBV29-1 to TRBJ1-1, with D tentatively TRBD1 (5 bases). Germline V lookup: CDR1 SQVTM, CDR2 ANQGSEA. The CDR3 runs to 13 residues. V shed 7 bases and J shed 6 bases, with 18 bases lying between them. CDR3 sequence reads: CSGANGGSAEAFF. DNA for the CDR3: TGCAGCGGGGCGAATGGGGGTTCCGCTGAAGCTTTCTTT.

The chain joins TRBV5-8 to TRBJ2-3; a possible D gene is TRBD2 (5 bases). Trimming shortened V by 4 bases and J by 0 bases, and 12 bases separated the two germline ends. CDR3 length equals 15 residues. CDR1 is SGHTS and CDR2 is YDEGEE in the germline V gene. The CDR3 loop reads CASSISATSTDTQYF. CDR3 coding DNA: TGTGCCAGCAGCATTAGCGCGACTAGCACAGATACGCAGTATTTT.

This clone was counted a few times. The V and J genes are TRBV7-8 and TRBJ2-2; D call uncertain. With 1 base removed from V and 7 bases from J, the gap between germline ends came to 7 bases. Germline values: CDR1 SGHVS, CDR2 FQNEAQ. The CDR3 spans 13 residues. CDR3 in amino acids: CASSLEQFGELFF. The CDR3 bases are TGTGCCAGCAGCTTAGAACAATTCGGGGAGCTGTTTTTT.

This chain uses TRBV20-1 with TRBJ2-5; D is undetermined. Deletions cut 5 bases from V and 7 bases from J, with 11 bases between. Per germline, CDR1 DFQATT and CDR2 SNEGSKA (reference sequence). The CDR3 spans 11 residues. This CDR3 is CSALPERTQYF. In DNA, the CDR3 is TGCAGTGCTCTACCCGAGCGGACCCAGTACTTC.

The rearrangement uses TRBV12-5 and TRBJ2-1; D gene uncertain. The CDR3 runs to 13 residues. Trimming pared 6 bases from V and 3 bases from J, leaving 9 bases between. Germline V gene lookup returns CDR1 LGHNT and CDR2 FRNRAP. The CDR3 sequence: CASGLGSYNEQFF. The CDR3 region has the DNA TGTGCTAGTGGCCTGGGTAGCTACAATGAGCAGTTCTTC.

Only a few counts were recorded for this clone. The rearrangement uses TRBV29-1 and TRBJ1-1; no firm D call. The CDR3 is made up of 11 amino acids. V was clipped by 1 base and J by 8 bases, with 8 bases between them. Germline loops: CDR1 SQVTM, CDR2 ANQGSEA. CDR3 in amino acids: CSVEVPAEAFF. The CDR3 DNA is TGCAGCGTTGAAGTACCAGCGGAAGCTTTCTTT.

The CDR3 is CASSYRGDEQFF. In DNA, the CDR3 is TGTGCCAGCAGTTACAGGGGCGATGAGCAGTTCTTC. This chain uses TRBV27 with TRBJ2-1; TRBD1 matches at 7 bases. The CDR3 runs to 12 residues. The V gene's germline CDR1 is MNHEY and CDR2 SMNVEV (reference sequence). V lost 4 bases, J lost 8 bases, and 2 bases stayed unmatched.

The V call is TRBV29-1, the J call TRBJ2-5; possibly TRBD1 for D (6 bases). Germline V gene lookup returns CDR1 SQVTM and CDR2 ANQGSEA. The CDR3 extends over 18 amino acids. V lost 0 bases and J lost 1, with 21 bases in between. Written as DNA, the CDR3 is TGCAGCGTTGAAGAGATGTTGCAACAGGGATGGTTCCAAGAGACCCAGTACTTC. Translation: CSVEEMLQQGWFQETQYF.

This clone showed up just a few times. The chain couples TRBV29-1 to TRBJ2-7; D may correspond to TRBD1 or TRBD2 (5 bases each). The germline V gene has CDR1 SQVTM and CDR2 ANQGSEA. V lost 6 bases, J lost 5 bases, and 20 bases lay in between. This CDR3 region has 14 residues. The CDR3: CSVKYRDGLHEQYF. CDR3 nucleotide sequence: TGCAGCGTCAAGTACCGGGACGGCCTCCACGAGCAGTACTTC.

This rearrangement joins TRBV27 to TRBJ1-1; 8 positions agree with TRBD1. The length of the CDR3 is 16 residues. Germline V gene lookup returns CDR1 MNHEY and CDR2 SMNVEV (reference sequence). Trimming took 5 bases from V and 1 from J; bases not matched to a gene: 9. CDR3 loop: CASSPQVGTGNTEAFF. The DNA for the CDR3 is TGTGCCAGCAGTCCCCAGGTTGGGACAGGGAACACTGAAGCTTTCTTT.

The chain links TRBV30 to TRBJ2-6, with D unresolved. The V gene lost 4 bases and the J gene lost 0 bases, with 16 bases spanning the gap. Germline values: CDR1 GTSNPN, CDR2 SVGIG (reference sequence). This CDR3 region has 17 residues. CDR3 region: CAWTGGRQDSGANVLTF. In nucleotides, the CDR3 is TGTGCCTGGACCGGCGGCAGACAAGACTCTGGGGCCAACGTCCTGACTTTC.

Worth noting for this clone: This sample also contains other DNA sequences that code for the same CDR3. The chain's CDR3 is CASSPGTANTGELFF. The DNA of the CDR3 is TGTGCCAGCAGCCCGGGGACAGCGAACACCGGGGAGCTGTTTTTT. The V gene is TRBV9, the J gene TRBJ2-2; 7 nucleotides line up with TRBD1. Germline V gene sequence: CDR1 SGDLS, CDR2 YYNGEE. CDR3 length equals 15 residues. Trimming cost V 4 bases and J 0 bases; bases outside gene matches: 3.

This clone came up once. The rearrangement joins TRBV29-1 to TRBJ1-1, with D unresolved. Looked up from germline, CDR1 is SQVTM and CDR2 is ANQGSEA. This CDR3 has 11 amino acids. V was trimmed by 6 bases and J by 11 bases, leaving 16 bases between them. CDR3 bases: TGCAGCGTCCCCAAGGGTGGGGTGGCTTTCTTT. Its protein is CSVPKGGVAFF.

This chain links TRBV11-2 with TRBJ2-3, with D perhaps TRBD1 or TRBD2 (5 bases each). Germline V lookup: CDR1 SGHAT, CDR2 FQNNGV. This CDR3 has 15 amino acids. The V end was cut by 5 bases, the J end by 2 bases, with 14 bases between. CDR3 coding DNA: TGTGCCAGCAGCGCCGGGGCTATCCCCACAGATACGCAGTATTTT. Residues: CASSAGAIPTDTQYF.

The CDR3 is CASSPIPEQPGTNEKLFF. In nucleotides, the CDR3 is TGCGCCAGCAGTCCCATCCCTGAGCAGCCGGGAACTAATGAAAAACTGTTTTTT. The chain couples TRBV23-1 to TRBJ1-4; no clear D gene. TRBV23-1 is marked as an open reading frame, function uncertain. The CDR3 is 18 amino acids. Between the trimmed V and J ends, which lost 4 bases and 1 base, there was a span of 19 bases.

The rearrangement joins TRBV5-1 to TRBJ1-1; the D gene is possibly TRBD1 (5 bases). Germline V gives CDR1 SGHRS, CDR2 YFSETQ. Trimming cost V 6 bases and J 5 bases, with 20 bases left between them. The CDR3 consists of 15 residues. The CDR3 DNA reads TGCGCCAGCAAGGTTGGAGCGCAGGGAGATACTGAAGCTTTCTTT. It yields the protein CASKVGAQGDTEAFF.